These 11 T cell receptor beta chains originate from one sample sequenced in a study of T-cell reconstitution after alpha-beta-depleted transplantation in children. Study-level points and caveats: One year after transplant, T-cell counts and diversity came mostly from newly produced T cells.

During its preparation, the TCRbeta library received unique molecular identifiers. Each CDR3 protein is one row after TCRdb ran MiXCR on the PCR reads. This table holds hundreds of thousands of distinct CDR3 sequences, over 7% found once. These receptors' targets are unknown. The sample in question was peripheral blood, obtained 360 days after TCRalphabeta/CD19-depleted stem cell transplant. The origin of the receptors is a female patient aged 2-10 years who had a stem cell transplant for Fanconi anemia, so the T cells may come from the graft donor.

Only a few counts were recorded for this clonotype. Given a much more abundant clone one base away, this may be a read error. As DNA, the CDR3 is TGCGCCAGCAGCGAGGGCGGGGAGCTGTTTTTT. Its protein product is CASSEGGELFF. The V gene is TRBV4-1, the J gene TRBJ2-2, with D maybe TRBD2 (5 bases). This CDR3 comprises 11 residues. V was clipped by 5 bases and J by 7 bases, with 5 bases between them. Germline CDR1 and CDR2: MGHRA and YSYEKL.

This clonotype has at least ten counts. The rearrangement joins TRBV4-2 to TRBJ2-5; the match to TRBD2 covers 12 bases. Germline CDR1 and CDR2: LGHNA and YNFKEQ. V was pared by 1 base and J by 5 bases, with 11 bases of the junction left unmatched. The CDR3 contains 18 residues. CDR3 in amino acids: CASSQVTLAGGPEETQYF. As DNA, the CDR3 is TGTGCCAGCAGCCAAGTAACGCTAGCGGGAGGGCCAGAGGAGACCCAGTACTTC.

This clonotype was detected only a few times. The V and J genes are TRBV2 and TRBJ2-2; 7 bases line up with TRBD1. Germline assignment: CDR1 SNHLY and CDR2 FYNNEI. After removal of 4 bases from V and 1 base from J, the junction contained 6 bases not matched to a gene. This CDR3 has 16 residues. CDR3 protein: CASSVKGARNTGELFF. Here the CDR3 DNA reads TGTGCCAGCAGTGTGAAGGGGGCTCGGAACACCGGGGAGCTGTTTTTT.

This CDR3 is CASSFGLVGGPNTGELFF. The CDR3, as DNA: TGCGCCAGCAGCTTCGGTCTGGTGGGGGGGCCGAACACCGGGGAGCTGTTTTTT. The chain employs TRBV5-1 and TRBJ2-2; D possibly corresponds to TRBD2 (7 bases). Germline V gene sequence: CDR1 SGHRS, CDR2 YFSETQ. The V end lost 2 bases, the J end lost 0 bases, and 17 bases lay between the germline ends. The CDR3 totals 18 residues. The complete variable domain, with remaining parts taken from reference TRBV5-1 and TRBJ2-2, reads KAGVTQTPRYLIKTRGQQVTLSCSPISGHRSVSWYQQTPGQGLQFLFEYFSETQRNKGNFPGRFSGRQFSNSRSEMNVSTLELGDSALYLCASSFGLVGGPNTGELFFGEGSRLTVL.

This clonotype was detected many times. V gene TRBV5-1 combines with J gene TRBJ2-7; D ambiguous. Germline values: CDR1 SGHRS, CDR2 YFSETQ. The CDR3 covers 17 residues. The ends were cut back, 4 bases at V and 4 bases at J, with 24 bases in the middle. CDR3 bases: TGCGCCAGCAGCGGCTTCCCGGGTCCCCAACCTCCATACGAGCAGTACTTC. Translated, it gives CASSGFPGPQPPYEQYF.

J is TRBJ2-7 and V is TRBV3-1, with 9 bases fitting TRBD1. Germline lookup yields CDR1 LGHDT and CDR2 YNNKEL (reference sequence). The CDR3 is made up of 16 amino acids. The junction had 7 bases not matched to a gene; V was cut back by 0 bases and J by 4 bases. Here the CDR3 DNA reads TGTGCCAGCAGCCAAGATTCGTTTGACAGGGGGTACGAGCAGTACTTC. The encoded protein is CASSQDSFDRGYEQYF.

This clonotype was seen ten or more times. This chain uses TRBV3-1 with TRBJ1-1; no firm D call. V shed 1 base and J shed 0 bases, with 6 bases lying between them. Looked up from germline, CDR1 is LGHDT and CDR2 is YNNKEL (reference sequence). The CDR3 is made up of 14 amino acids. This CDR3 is CASSQVQMNTEAFF. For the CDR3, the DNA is TGTGCCAGCAGCCAAGTACAGATGAACACTGAAGCTTTCTTT.

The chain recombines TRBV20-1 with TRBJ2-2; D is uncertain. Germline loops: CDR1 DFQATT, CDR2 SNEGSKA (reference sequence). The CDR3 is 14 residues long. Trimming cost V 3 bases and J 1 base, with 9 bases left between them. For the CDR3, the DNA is TGCAGTGCTAGTGTATCCGGGAACACCGGGGAGCTGTTTTTT. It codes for CSASVSGNTGELFF.

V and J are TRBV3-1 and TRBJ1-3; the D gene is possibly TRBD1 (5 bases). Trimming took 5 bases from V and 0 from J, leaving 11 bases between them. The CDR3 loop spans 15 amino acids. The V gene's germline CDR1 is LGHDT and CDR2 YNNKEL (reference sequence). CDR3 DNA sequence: TGTGCCAGCAGCATACAGGCCCTCTCTGGAAACACCATATATTTT. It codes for CASSIQALSGNTIYF.

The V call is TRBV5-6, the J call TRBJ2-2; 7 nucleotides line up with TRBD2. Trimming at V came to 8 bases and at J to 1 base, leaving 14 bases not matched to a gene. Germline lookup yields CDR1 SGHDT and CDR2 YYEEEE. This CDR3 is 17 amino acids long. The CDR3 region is CARGPGPSGLNTGELFF. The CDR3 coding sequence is TGTGCCAGGGGCCCTGGGCCTAGCGGCCTGAACACCGGGGAGCTGTTTTTT.

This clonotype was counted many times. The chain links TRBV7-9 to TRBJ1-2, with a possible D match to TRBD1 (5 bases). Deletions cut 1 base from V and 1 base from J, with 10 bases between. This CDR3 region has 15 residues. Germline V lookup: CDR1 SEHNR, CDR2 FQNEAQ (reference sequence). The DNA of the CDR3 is TGTGCCAGCAGCTTAGAGACAGACCTTAACTATGGCTACACCTTC. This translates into CASSLETDLNYGYTF.